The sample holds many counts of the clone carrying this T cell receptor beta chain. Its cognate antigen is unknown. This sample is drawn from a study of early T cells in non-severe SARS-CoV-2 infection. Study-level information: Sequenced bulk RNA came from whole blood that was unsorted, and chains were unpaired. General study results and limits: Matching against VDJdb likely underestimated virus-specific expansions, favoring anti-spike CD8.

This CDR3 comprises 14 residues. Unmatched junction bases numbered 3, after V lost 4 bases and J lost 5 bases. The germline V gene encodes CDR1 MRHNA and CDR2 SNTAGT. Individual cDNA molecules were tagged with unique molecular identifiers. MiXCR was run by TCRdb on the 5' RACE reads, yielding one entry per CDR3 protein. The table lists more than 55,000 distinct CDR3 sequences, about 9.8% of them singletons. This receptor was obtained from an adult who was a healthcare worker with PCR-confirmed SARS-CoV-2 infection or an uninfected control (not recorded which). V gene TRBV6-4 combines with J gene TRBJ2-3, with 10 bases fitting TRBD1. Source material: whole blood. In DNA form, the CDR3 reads TGTGCCAGCAGTGTCGGACAGGGGGGAGATACGCAGTATTTT. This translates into CASSVGQGGDTQYF.